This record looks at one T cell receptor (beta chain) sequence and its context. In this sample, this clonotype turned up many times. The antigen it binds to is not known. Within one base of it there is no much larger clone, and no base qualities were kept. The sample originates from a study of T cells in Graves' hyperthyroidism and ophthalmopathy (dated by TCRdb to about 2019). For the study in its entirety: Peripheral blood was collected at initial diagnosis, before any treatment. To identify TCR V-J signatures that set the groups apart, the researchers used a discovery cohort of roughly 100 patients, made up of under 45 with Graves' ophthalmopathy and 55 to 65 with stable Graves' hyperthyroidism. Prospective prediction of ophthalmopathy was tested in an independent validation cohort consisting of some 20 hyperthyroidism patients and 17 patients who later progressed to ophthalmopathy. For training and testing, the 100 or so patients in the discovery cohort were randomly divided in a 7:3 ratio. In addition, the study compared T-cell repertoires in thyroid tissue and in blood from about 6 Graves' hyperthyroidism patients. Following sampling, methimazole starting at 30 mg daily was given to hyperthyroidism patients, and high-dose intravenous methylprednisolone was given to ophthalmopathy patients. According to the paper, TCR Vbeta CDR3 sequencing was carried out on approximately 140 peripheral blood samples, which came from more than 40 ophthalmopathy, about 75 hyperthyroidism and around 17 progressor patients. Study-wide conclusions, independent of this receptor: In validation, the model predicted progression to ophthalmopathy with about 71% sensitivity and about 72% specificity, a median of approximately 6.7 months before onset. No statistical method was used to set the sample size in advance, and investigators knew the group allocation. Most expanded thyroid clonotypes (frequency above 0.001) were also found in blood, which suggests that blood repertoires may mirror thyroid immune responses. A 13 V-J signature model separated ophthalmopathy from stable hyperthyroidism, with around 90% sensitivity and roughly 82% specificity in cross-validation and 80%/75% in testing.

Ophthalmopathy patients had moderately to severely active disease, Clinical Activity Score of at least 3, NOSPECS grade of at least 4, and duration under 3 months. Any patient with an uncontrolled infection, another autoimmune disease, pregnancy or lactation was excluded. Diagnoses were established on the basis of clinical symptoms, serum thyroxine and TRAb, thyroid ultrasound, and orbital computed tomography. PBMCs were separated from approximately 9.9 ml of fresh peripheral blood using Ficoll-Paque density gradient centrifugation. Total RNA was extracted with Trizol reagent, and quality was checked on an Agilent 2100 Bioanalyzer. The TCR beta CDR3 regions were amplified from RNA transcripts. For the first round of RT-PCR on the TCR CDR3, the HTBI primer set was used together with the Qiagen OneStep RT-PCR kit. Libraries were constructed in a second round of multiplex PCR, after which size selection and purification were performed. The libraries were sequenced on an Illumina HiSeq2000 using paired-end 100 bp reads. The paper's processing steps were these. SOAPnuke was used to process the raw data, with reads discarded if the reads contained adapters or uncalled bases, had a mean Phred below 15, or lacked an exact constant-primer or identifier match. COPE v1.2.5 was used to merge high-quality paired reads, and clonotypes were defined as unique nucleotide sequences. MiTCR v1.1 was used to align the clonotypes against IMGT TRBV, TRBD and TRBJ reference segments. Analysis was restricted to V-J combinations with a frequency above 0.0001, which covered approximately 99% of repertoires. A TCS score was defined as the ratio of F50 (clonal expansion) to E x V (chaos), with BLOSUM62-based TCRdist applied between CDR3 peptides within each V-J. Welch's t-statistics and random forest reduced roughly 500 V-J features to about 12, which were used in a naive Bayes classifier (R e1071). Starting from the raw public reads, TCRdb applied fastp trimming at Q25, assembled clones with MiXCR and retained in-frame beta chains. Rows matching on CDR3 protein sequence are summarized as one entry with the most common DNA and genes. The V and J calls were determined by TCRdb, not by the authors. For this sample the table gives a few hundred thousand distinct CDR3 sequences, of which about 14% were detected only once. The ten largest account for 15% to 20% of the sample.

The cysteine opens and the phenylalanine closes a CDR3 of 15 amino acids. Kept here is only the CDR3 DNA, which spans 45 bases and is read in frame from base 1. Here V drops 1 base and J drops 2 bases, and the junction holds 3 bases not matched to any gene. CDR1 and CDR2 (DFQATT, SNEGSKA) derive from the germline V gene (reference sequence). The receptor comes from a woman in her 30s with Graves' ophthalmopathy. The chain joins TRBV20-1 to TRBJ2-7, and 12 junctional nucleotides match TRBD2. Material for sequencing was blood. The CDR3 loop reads CSARGLAGATYEQYF. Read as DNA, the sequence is TGCAGTGCTAGAGGACTAGCGGGGGCCACCTACGAGCAGTACTTC.